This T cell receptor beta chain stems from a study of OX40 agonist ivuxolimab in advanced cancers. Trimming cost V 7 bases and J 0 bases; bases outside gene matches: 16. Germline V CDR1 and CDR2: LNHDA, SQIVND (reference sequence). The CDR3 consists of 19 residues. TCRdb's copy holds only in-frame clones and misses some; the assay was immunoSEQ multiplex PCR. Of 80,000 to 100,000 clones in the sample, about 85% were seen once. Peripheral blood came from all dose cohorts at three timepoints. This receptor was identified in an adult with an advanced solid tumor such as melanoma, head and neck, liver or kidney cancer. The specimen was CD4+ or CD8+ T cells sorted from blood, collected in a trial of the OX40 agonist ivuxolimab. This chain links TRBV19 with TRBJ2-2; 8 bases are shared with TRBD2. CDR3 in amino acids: CASTPIGNGRDANTGELFF. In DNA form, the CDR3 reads TGTGCCAGTACCCCCATAGGGAACGGGAGGGACGCGAACACCGGGGAGCTGTTTTTT.